Detailed here is one T cell receptor beta chain. Its recognized antigen is unknown. Base qualities are not provided; no much larger clone lies one nucleotide away. Donors were 35 to 40 systemically healthy Caucasian individuals from Russia aged roughly 6 to 90 years. About 10 milliliters of peripheral blood were drawn from each donor into EDTA-treated Vacutainer tubes. Ficoll-Paque density-gradient centrifugation was used to isolate PBMCs, with at least 7 million per sample. Trizol reagent was used to extract total RNA from the PBMCs, yielding at least 6 micrograms per sample. For every donor, an aliquot of PBMCs went through flow cytometry to measure the percentages of naive CD45RAhigh/CD27high T cells. The data are from a study of blood T cells in healthy people across ages (dated by TCRdb to about 2015). At the level of the whole study: Template switching captured roughly one uniquely barcoded TCR beta cDNA molecule per two T cells in model experiments. Using deep sequencing normalized with unique cDNA molecular identifiers, the study measured how TCR beta repertoire diversity changes with age. Four age groups were formed from the donors: young (average about 15 years), middle-aged (more than 35), aged (about 62) and long-lived (less than 85). To avoid experimental bias, donors of different ages were spread randomly across the sequencing lanes. Two additional independent replicas of 1 million unique cDNA reads from the same blood draw were analyzed for two donors (one aged 18 to 30 and one aged 80 or older). Results and caveats for the whole study, not just this receptor: Since profiling was done on bulk unsorted PBMCs, naive and antigen-experienced compartments could not be conclusively compared. Total diversity estimates from one million sequenced T cells were considered lower bounds and underestimates. There was a strong correlation between observed TCR beta diversity and the percentage of naive T cells measured by flow cytometry. Observed TCR beta diversity per million T cells fell roughly linearly with age, and a significant reduction was already apparent by age around 40. Because donor CMV infection status was unknown, age-related changes in expanded clonotypes were potentially confounded. The long-lived group showed more naive CD4+ T cells, fewer expanded clones and increased TCR diversity than the aged group, suggesting age selection.

The protocol used for the library was 5' RACE. A second PCR of roughly 6 to 11 cycles was run with a J-beta primer mix and a sample-barcoded 5' primer. A unique molecular identifier was introduced onto each TCR beta cDNA molecule by a template-switch 5' adaptor carrying 12 random nucleotides. At least 3 million CDR3-containing paired-end reads were obtained from each sample. The Mint cDNA synthesis kit, primed by a TRBC-specific oligonucleotide, was used to synthesize first-strand cDNA from all RNA. After uracil-DNA glycosylase treatment, a first 18-cycle PCR used universal primers M1SS and BC2_uni_R on all cDNA. Per the source publication's procedure: For normalization, 1 million high-quality reads were randomly selected from each sample, with every read carrying a distinct molecular identifier. Reads sharing molecular identifiers were discarded rather than binned into consensus sequences. MiTCR, run with a Q25 quality threshold and the strictest error-elimination algorithm, handled CDR3 identification, clonotype clustering and error correction. A nonparametric unseen species model with Euler transformation was used to estimate lower-bound total TCR beta diversity. TCRdb took the public reads, trimmed them with fastp at Q25, ran MiXCR for clone calling and kept in-frame beta chains. Rows merge per CDR3 protein into single entries with the most common DNA and genes. The V and J calls shown here were made by TCRdb, not taken from the authors' results. A total of 1.5 million to 2 million distinct CDR3 sequences appear in this sample, around 42% of them only once. The ten largest clonotypes hold 23% of the sample.

The TCR sequence derives from a human donor in good health. Material for sequencing was blood.

The sequenced DNA: TGTGCCATCAGTGGCGGTTGTGACAGGGCAAACTATGGCTACACCTTC. The resulting protein is CAISGGCDRANYGYTF. The receptor chain draws on TRBV10-3 and TRBJ1-2, with 7 bases aligning to TRBD1. From V the trimming removes 4 bases and from J it removes 2 bases, while the gene matches leave 10 bases of the junction unaccounted for. The CDR3 runs 16 amino acids, cysteine and phenylalanine included. Left in the record is the CDR3 DNA by itself, 48 bases read in frame from the first base. The germline V gene yields ENHRY for CDR1 and SYGVKD for CDR2.